A single sample is the source of the 2 T cell receptor beta chains below, sequenced in a study of identical twins. Via MiXCR, TCRdb re-called the 5' RACE reads, giving one row per CDR3 protein. Of 400,000 to 500,000 distinct CDR3 sequences listed, approximately 17% are singletons. The sequenced material came from naive T cells sorted from blood. These receptors all come from a man over 45 in good health.

This clonotype was counted only a few times. The V gene is TRBV6-6, the J gene TRBJ1-1; D uncertain. This CDR3 comprises 13 residues. Trimming left V 6 bases short and J 6 bases short, with 14 bases between. Looked up from germline, CDR1 is MNHNY and CDR2 is SVGAGI (reference sequence). CDR3 coding DNA: TGTGCCAGCAGCGTGGATGGGAAGGCTGAAGCTTTCTTT. It codes for CASSVDGKAEAFF.

This chain connects TRBV7-6 to TRBJ2-7, with D perhaps being TRBD1 or TRBD2 (6 bases each). Germline lookup yields CDR1 SGHVS and CDR2 FNYEAQ. The CDR3 is made up of 15 amino acids. Trimming stripped 5 bases from V and 3 bases from J, with 17 bases between. This chain's CDR3 is CASSPTTGAVYEQYF. Here the CDR3 DNA reads TGTGCCAGCAGCCCAACAACGGGGGCGGTCTACGAGCAGTACTTC.